This T cell receptor (beta chain) was sequenced in a study of T-cell reconstitution after alpha-beta-depleted transplantation in children. This clonotype was recorded many times. What it binds is not known. V lost 5 bases and J lost 10; bases outside the gene matches: 5. The CDR3 covers 13 residues. The germline gives CDR1 SGHVS, CDR2 FNYEAQ. Preparing the TCRbeta library involved the use of unique molecular identifiers. TCRdb fed the PCR reads into MiXCR, producing one record per CDR3 protein. This table has 150,000 to 200,000 distinct CDR3 sequences, 11% appearing once. Study observations and caveats: Certain patients had high TCRbeta diversity at day 60, and it came from recipient T cells and thymic progenitors that survived. Two months or so post-transplant, alpha-beta T cells reportedly derived from several hundred expanded graft clones. Newly produced T cells mostly accounted for T-cell counts and diversity one year post-transplant.

The chain employs TRBV7-6 and TRBJ2-4; 10 bases agree with TRBD2. This receptor was obtained from a boy aged 2 to 9 with acute myeloid leukemia, due to receive a stem cell transplant. Sequenced material: PBMCs, taken before TCRalphabeta/CD19-depleted stem cell transplant. DNA for the CDR3: TGTGCCAGCAGCGCAGCGGGAGGGGGAATTCAGTACTTC. This gives the protein CASSAAGGGIQYF. The full variable domain, in which reference TRBV7-6 and TRBJ2-4 provide the parts outside the CDR3, is GAGVSQSPRYKVTKRGQDVALRCDPISGHVSLYWYRQALGQGPEFLTYFNYEAQQDKSGLPNDRFSAERPEGSISTLTIQRTEQRDSAMYRCASSAAGGGIQYFGAGTRLSVL.